These 27 T cell receptor beta chains originate from one sample sequenced in a study of blood T cell repertoires in COVID-19. Data came from immunoSEQ multiplex PCR; TCRdb stores just in-frame clones and leaves some out. The sample yields 150,000 or so clones, over 75% seen once. Material for sequencing was peripheral blood. The receptor source for this set is a man between 60 and 75 years old with active or convalescent COVID-19.

The chain carries TRBV27 and TRBJ1-1; possible D gene TRBD1, 6 bases. V lost 2 bases to trimming and J lost 13 bases, with 17 bases between them. The CDR3 consists of 13 residues. Germline V gene lookup returns CDR1 MNHEY and CDR2 SMNVEV (reference sequence). The CDR3 sequence: CASSLRGRGYGFF. CDR3 nucleotides: TGTGCCAGCAGTTTACGCGGCAGGGGATATGGTTTCTTT.

This clone was counted only a few times. This chain joins TRBV19 and TRBJ2-5; 8 bases line up with TRBD2. After removal of 8 bases from V and 3 bases from J, the junction contained 11 bases not matched to a gene. Germline CDR1 reads LNHDA; CDR2 reads SQIVND (reference sequence). CDR3 size: 15 residues. CDR3 DNA sequence: TGTGCCAGTGCGTCAGCGGGAGATGGGGAAGAGACCCAGTACTTC. It codes for CASASAGDGEETQYF.

This rearrangement joins TRBV14 to TRBJ2-7; possible D gene TRBD1, 6 bases. With 1 base removed from V and 3 bases from J, the gap between germline ends came to 10 bases. Germline assignment: CDR1 SGHDN and CDR2 FVKESK. The CDR3 runs to 14 residues. CDR3 amino acids: CASSQGTRGYEQYF. The DNA of the CDR3 is TGTGCCAGCAGCCAAGGGACCAGGGGCTACGAGCAGTACTTC.

This clone was seen more than once but under ten times. This chain's CDR3 is CASSYLSQPQHF. CDR3 DNA sequence: TGTGCCAGCAGCTATTTAAGTCAGCCCCAGCATTTT. The chain joins TRBV2 to TRBJ1-5; D unresolved. Between the trimmed V and J ends, which lost 6 bases and 6 bases, there was a span of 9 bases. This CDR3 spans 12 amino acids. Per germline, CDR1 SNHLY and CDR2 FYNNEI.

The CDR3 sequence is CASSSLKQGNNSPLHF. The CDR3 nucleotides read TGTGCCAGCAGTTCCTTAAAACAGGGGAATAATTCACCCCTCCACTTT. The rearrangement uses TRBV27 and TRBJ1-6; TRBD1 matches at 7 bases. Looked up from germline, CDR1 is MNHEY and CDR2 is SMNVEV (reference sequence). Unmatched junction bases numbered 8, after V lost 4 bases and J lost 5 bases. This CDR3 has 16 residues.

This clone occurred once. The CDR3 protein is CASSLGESETQYF. Written as DNA, the CDR3 is TGTGCCAGCAGCTTAGGGGAGTCGGAGACCCAGTACTTC. The chain has TRBV7-7 and TRBJ2-5; tentatively, D is TRBD2 (5 bases). Trimming took 1 base from V and 5 from J, leaving 8 bases between them. Germline V gene sequence: CDR1 SSHAT, CDR2 FNYEAQ (reference sequence). There are 13 residues in the CDR3.

The rearrangement joins TRBV6-5 to TRBJ1-5, with 7 bases identical to TRBD1. The V and J ends lost 4 bases and 2 bases, in that order; junction bases with no gene match: 5. CDR3 length: 15 residues. Germline values: CDR1 MNHEY, CDR2 SVGAGI. CDR3 bases: TGTGCCAGCAGTTCTAACAGGGGTGGCAATCAGCCCCAGCATTTT. Amino acids: CASSSNRGGNQPQHF.

The CDR3 loop is CASSYRGRGTGELFF. The CDR3 DNA sequence: TGTGCCAGCAGTTATCGCGGGAGAGGGACCGGGGAGCTGTTTTTT. The V gene is TRBV6-5, the J gene TRBJ2-2; 7 bases are shared with TRBD2. Germline V CDR1 and CDR2: MNHEY, SVGAGI. Trimming took 3 bases from V and 5 from J; bases not matched to a gene: 6. The CDR3 is made up of 15 amino acids.

This clone was counted ten times or more. The chain joins TRBV2 to TRBJ1-3, with 7 bases fitting TRBD1. The CDR3 spans 16 residues. The junction had 8 bases not matched to a gene; V was cut back by 6 bases and J by 0 bases. Germline loops: CDR1 SNHLY, CDR2 FYNNEI. DNA for the CDR3: TGTGCCAGCAGCAGGACAGGACTGCGCTCTGGAAACACCATATATTTT. It specifies CASSRTGLRSGNTIYF.

The table lists this clone with a few counts. The chain couples TRBV24-1 to TRBJ1-5; 8 bases match TRBD1. The CDR3 is made up of 18 amino acids. V lost 5 bases and J lost 1; bases outside the gene matches: 12. Germline lookup yields CDR1 KGHDR and CDR2 SFDVKD. CDR3 in amino acids: CATSGGAGGDRSNQPQHF. As DNA, the CDR3 is TGTGCCACCAGTGGTGGGGCAGGGGGCGACCGAAGCAATCAGCCCCAGCATTTT.

This clone was seen once. The chain recombines TRBV5-4 with TRBJ2-1; 9 bases map to TRBD2. The CDR3 consists of 17 residues. CDR1 is SGHNT, CDR2 YYREEE, per germline (reference sequence). The ends lost 2 bases at V and 9 bases at J; junction bases unmatched: 15. CDR3 nucleotide sequence: TGTGCCAGCAGCTTTAAGGAGGGGCTAGCGGGATGGGGTGAGCAGTTCTTC. Its protein product is CASSFKEGLAGWGEQFF.

The rearrangement joins TRBV6-5 to TRBJ2-7, with 12 bases identical to TRBD2. Trimming at V came to 5 bases and at J to 5 bases, leaving 4 bases not matched to a gene. The CDR3 has 14 residues. CDR1 MNHEY and CDR2 SVGAGI come from the germline V gene. This chain's CDR3 is CASSRLAGEHEQYF. The CDR3 nucleotides are TGTGCCAGCAGTAGACTAGCGGGGGAACACGAGCAGTACTTC.

This clone occurred a few times. The chain uses TRBV20-1 and TRBJ1-2, with unresolved D. The CDR3 is 13 residues long. Germline CDR1 DFQATT, CDR2 SNEGSKA (reference sequence). V was clipped by 3 bases and J by 8 bases, with 16 bases between them. The CDR3 loop is CSASSPHVYGYTF. CDR3 sequence (DNA): TGCAGTGCTAGTTCTCCCCACGTCTACGGCTACACCTTC.

The rearrangement uses TRBV4-2 and TRBJ2-2; 7 nucleotides match TRBD2. The CDR3 sequence is 15 residues long. Per the germline V gene, CDR1 is LGHNA and CDR2 is YNFKEQ. Germline trimming cut 1 base from V and 8 bases from J; bases unmatched to any gene: 7. CDR3 coding DNA: TGTGCCAGCAGCCAAGTGGGGACCGGGAGGGGGGAGCTGTTTTTT. This sequence encodes CASSQVGTGRGELFF.

The chain employs TRBV11-2 and TRBJ1-1, with D possibly matching TRBD1 (6 bases). Germline assignment: CDR1 SGHAT and CDR2 FQNNGV. V lost 3 bases and J lost 0, with 11 bases in between. CDR3 length equals 15 residues. CDR3: CASSFGGAMNTEAFF. The DNA for the CDR3 is TGTGCCAGCAGCTTTGGGGGGGCCATGAACACTGAAGCTTTCTTT. The whole variable domain, remainder taken from reference TRBV11-2 and TRBJ1-1, is EAGVAQSPRYKIIEKRQSVAFWCNPISGHATLYWYQQILGQGPKLLIQFQNNGVVDDSQLPKDRFSAERLKGVDSTLKIQPAKLEDSAVYLCASSFGGAMNTEAFFGQGTRLTVV.

V gene TRBV5-1 combines with J gene TRBJ2-5, with 10 nucleotides matching TRBD1. The CDR3 is 16 residues long. The germline V gene has CDR1 SGHRS and CDR2 YFSETQ. Trimming at V came to 4 bases and at J to 3 bases, leaving 9 bases not matched to a gene. The CDR3 DNA is TGCGCCAGCAGCCTCCGACAGGGGGCTATGGAAGAGACCCAGTACTTC. This translates into CASSLRQGAMEETQYF.

The gene calls are TRBV7-8 and TRBJ2-7; tentative D call: TRBD1 (6 bases). V was shortened by 10 bases and J by 5 bases, with 18 bases between the two germline ends. The CDR3 is 13 amino acids. CDR1 is SGHVS and CDR2 is FQNEAQ in the germline V gene. CDR3 sequence: CATRKQGLDEQYF. CDR3 nucleotide sequence: TGTGCCACCCGAAAACAGGGTCTCGACGAGCAGTACTTC.

As regards this clone: Other DNA sequences from this sample encode an identical CDR3 as well. The chain combines TRBV19 with TRBJ1-6, with D perhaps TRBD1 (6 bases). The CDR3 length is 13 residues. V was trimmed by 6 bases and J by 7 bases, leaving 10 bases between them. Germline CDR1 LNHDA, CDR2 SQIVND (reference sequence). CDR3: CASRPQGNSPLHF. As DNA, the CDR3 is TGTGCCAGTAGACCACAGGGAAATTCACCCCTCCACTTT. Looking up the rest from reference TRBV19 and TRBJ1-6 gives the full variable domain: DGGITQSPKYLFRKEGQNVTLSCEQNLNHDAMYWYRQDPGQGLRLIYYSQIVNDFQKGDIAEGYSVSREKKESFPLTVTSAQKNPTAFYLCASRPQGNSPLHFGNGTRLTVT.

The chain joins TRBV7-9 to TRBJ2-5; weak D call: TRBD1 (5 bases). Germline V CDR1 and CDR2: SEHNR, FQNEAQ (reference sequence). CDR3 length: 14 residues. The ends were cut back, 5 bases at V and 3 bases at J, with 13 bases in the middle. The CDR3 sequence: CASSPSRAEETQYF. The CDR3, as DNA: TGTGCCAGCAGCCCAAGCAGGGCGGAAGAGACCCAGTACTTC.

This rearrangement joins TRBV6-5 to TRBJ1-2, with TRBD1 matching over 7 bases. The junction had 10 bases not matched to a gene; V was cut back by 5 bases and J by 4 bases. Germline CDR1 reads MNHEY; CDR2 reads SVGAGI. CDR3 length: 15 amino acids. The CDR3, as DNA: TGTGCCAGCAGTAAGGACAGGAGGGCCCTCTATGGCTACACCTTC. Translating gives CASSKDRRALYGYTF.

This clone showed up just once. The chain carries TRBV9 and TRBJ2-3; TRBD2 matches 8 bases. The germline V gene has CDR1 SGDLS and CDR2 YYNGEE. V was clipped by 7 bases and J by 1 base; unmatched bases: 8. The CDR3 has 15 residues. The DNA for the CDR3 is TGTGCCAGCGGGCCACTAGCGGAGCGCACAGATACGCAGTATTTT. Its translation is CASGPLAERTDTQYF.

V usage is TRBV5-1 and J usage is TRBJ2-7; 10 bases are shared with TRBD1. V lost 0 bases, J lost 6 bases, and 3 bases stayed unmatched. The length of the CDR3 is 14 residues. Germline V gene sequence: CDR1 SGHRS, CDR2 YFSETQ. CDR3 residues: CASSLARTGGEQYF. The CDR3 region has the DNA TGCGCCAGCAGCTTGGCCCGGACAGGGGGCGAGCAGTACTTC.

This chain uses TRBV19 with TRBJ2-1, with D possibly being TRBD1 (6 bases). The germline gives CDR1 LNHDA, CDR2 SQIVND (reference sequence). Trimming pared 8 bases from V and 2 bases from J, leaving 16 bases between. The CDR3 covers 15 residues. CDR3 DNA sequence: TGTGCCAGTTGTCGGGGACACCGGGCCTACAATGAGCAGTTCTTC. As protein: CASCRGHRAYNEQFF.

A single count supports this clone. The rearrangement joins TRBV5-4 to TRBJ2-5, with a possible D match to TRBD2 (5 bases). This CDR3 spans 14 amino acids. The germline V gene has CDR1 SGHNT and CDR2 YYREEE (reference sequence). The V end lost 5 bases, the J end lost 1 base, and 12 bases lay between the germline ends. The CDR3 loop reads CASRQLGGQETQYF. As DNA, the CDR3 is TGTGCCAGCAGACAACTAGGTGGCCAAGAGACCCAGTACTTC.

The chain employs TRBV19 and TRBJ1-1, with 7 bases lining up with TRBD1. J was trimmed by 3 bases and V by 2 bases; bases with no gene match: 0. Per the germline V gene, CDR1 is LNHDA and CDR2 is SQIVND (reference sequence). The CDR3 is 13 residues long. The CDR3 here is CASSITGDTEAFF. In DNA, the CDR3 is TGTGCCAGTAGTATAACAGGGGACACTGAAGCTTTCTTT. Filled out from reference TRBV19 and TRBJ1-1, the complete variable domain reads DGGITQSPKYLFRKEGQNVTLSCEQNLNHDAMYWYRQDPGQGLRLIYYSQIVNDFQKGDIAEGYSVSREKKESFPLTVTSAQKNPTAFYLCASSITGDTEAFFGQGTRLTVV.

The chain has TRBV19 and TRBJ2-5, with D perhaps matching TRBD1 (6 bases). Germline V gives CDR1 LNHDA, CDR2 SQIVND (reference sequence). Trimming removed 4 bases at V and 2 bases at J, with 14 bases between. CDR3 length equals 15 residues. The CDR3 DNA reads as TGTGCCAGTAGTACGGACAGTATTAGGCAAGAGACCCAGTACTTC. Translation: CASSTDSIRQETQYF.

This clone was observed a few times. This rearrangement joins TRBV18 to TRBJ1-1; TRBD1 agrees at 7 bases. The CDR3 loop spans 13 amino acids. V lost 5 bases and J lost 11; bases outside the gene matches: 11. Germline V CDR1 and CDR2: KGHSH, LQKENI. The CDR3 spells CASSVARDSEAFF. The CDR3 bases are TGTGCCAGCTCAGTCGCCCGGGACAGCGAGGCTTTCTTT. The whole variable domain, filled in from reference TRBV18 and TRBJ1-1, reads NAGVMQNPRHLVRRRGQEARLRCSPMKGHSHVYWYRQLPEEGLKFMVYLQKENIIDESGMPKERFSAEFPKEGPSILRIQQVVRGDSAAYFCASSVARDSEAFFGQGTRLTVV.